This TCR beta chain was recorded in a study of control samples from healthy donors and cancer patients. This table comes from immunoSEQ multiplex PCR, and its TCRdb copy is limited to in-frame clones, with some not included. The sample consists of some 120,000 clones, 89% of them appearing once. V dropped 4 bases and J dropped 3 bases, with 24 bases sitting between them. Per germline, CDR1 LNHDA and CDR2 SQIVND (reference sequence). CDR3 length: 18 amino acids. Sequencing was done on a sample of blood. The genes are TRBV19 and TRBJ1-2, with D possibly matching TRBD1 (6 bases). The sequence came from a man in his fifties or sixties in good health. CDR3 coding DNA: TGTGCCAGTAGTACCTCTTCCATCCGGGACAAAATTGACTATGGCTACACCTTC. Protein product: CASSTSSIRDKIDYGYTF. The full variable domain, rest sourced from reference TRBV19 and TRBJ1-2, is DGGITQSPKYLFRKEGQNVTLSCEQNLNHDAMYWYRQDPGQGLRLIYYSQIVNDFQKGDIAEGYSVSREKKESFPLTVTSAQKNPTAFYLCASSTSSIRDKIDYGYTFGSGTRLTVV.